Listed here is a single T cell receptor (beta chain). This sample is drawn from a study of blood T cell repertoires in COVID-19. Across the study: The United States, Italy and Spain provided the acute and convalescent COVID-19 samples. PBMCs, B-cell-depleted T cells, or T cells provided the cDNA or gDNA that made up the material.

Original data processing: Estimates of nucleated cell counts were drawn from the amplification of reference gene primers. TCRdb's copy holds only in-frame clones and misses some; the assay was immunoSEQ multiplex PCR. From that table come the V and J calls and clone size; the DNA was used to work out D and trimming. The sample records 150,000 to 200,000 clones, 60% to 80% being singletons. The receptor was isolated from a woman in her seventies with acute or convalescent COVID-19. The sequenced sample was peripheral blood.

Written as DNA, the CDR3 is TGTGCCAGCAGTGAAGGGAGTCCAAATCTGAGTTCACCCCTCCACTTT. Translating it yields CASSEGSPNLSSPLHF. The chain has TRBV6-1 and TRBJ1-6; no definite D call. V shed 1 base and J shed 9 bases, with 16 bases lying between them. CDR1 is MNHNS and CDR2 is SASEGT in the germline V gene. This CDR3 comprises 16 residues.